This T cell receptor beta chain was obtained from a study of CD4 T cell repertoires in COVID-19. Sequencing used immunoSEQ multiplex PCR; TCRdb keeps in-frame clones, though not all of them. This repertoire shows approximately 22,000 clones, around nine tenths found once; its top ten account for approximately 0.6%. No culture step preceded sequencing of the ex vivo isolated memory T cells. Germline V CDR1 and CDR2: MNHNS, SASEGT. The V gene end was trimmed by 6 bases and the J gene end by 4 bases; junction bases not matched to a gene: 7. The CDR3 consists of 14 residues. The sample here was central memory CD4+ T cells from blood, taken before the COVID-19 pandemic. The sequence came from a human donor who had COVID-19. The chain carries TRBV6-1 and TRBJ2-7; 9 bases map to TRBD1. Here the CDR3 DNA reads TGTGCCAGCAGAGAAACAGGGGGCGCGTACGAGCAGTACTTC. Translated, it gives CASRETGGAYEQYF.